These T cell receptor beta chains were read from a single sample in a study of beta chain features in type 1 diabetes. Method: immunoSEQ multiplex PCR; TCRdb's copy keeps in-frame clones and lacks some. The sample carries some 350,000 clones, 9.6% recorded once. Sequences were obtained from central memory CD4+ T cells from blood. These receptors came from a man younger than 45 with type 1 diabetes. CDR3s include the opening cysteine and the closing phenylalanine or tryptophan. Rows give clone size only sometimes, using once, few, many, or a class for an expanded clone.

size,V,CDR3
few,TRBV19,CASSRDRGFEQYF
-,TRBV7-2,CASSLGSNNEQFF
-,TRBV2,CASRETGGGQPQHF
few,TRBV11-3,CASSLYGKETQYF
-,TRBV28,CASSSMDIAAYGYTF
few,TRBV6-5,CATTGTGKGGLFF
-,TRBV4-3,CASSQEGQGGETQYF
few,TRBV11-3,CASSLHPFLLSNQPQHF
-,TRBV5-1,CASRASGGSGEAFF
few,TRBV6-5,CASSYGATSTDTQYF